Below are 17 T cell receptor beta chains sequenced from a single sample in a study of blood T cells in healthy people across ages. The use of a sample-barcoded 5' primer and a J-beta primer mix characterized a second PCR of about 6 to 12 cycles. TCRdb itself ran the 5' RACE reads through MiXCR, one entry per CDR3 protein. The sample includes some 1,000,000 distinct CDR3 sequences, 20% to 25% seen only once; the top ten take about 0.69%. This sample also appeared in a second study, on T cells of mothers and their children.

The source material was blood. These receptors were obtained from a girl aged 2-10 years in good health.

The chain uses TRBV4-2 and TRBJ2-1, with D possibly matching TRBD1 (5 bases). Trimming took off 1 base at V and 9 bases at J, with 13 bases between the two ends. The CDR3 length is 14 residues. The germline CDR1 and CDR2 sequences are LGHNA and YNFKEQ. CDR3 sequence reads: CASSQGSRDIEQFF. The CDR3 nucleotides read TGTGCCAGCAGCCAAGGGTCCAGGGATATTGAGCAGTTCTTC.

V usage is TRBV20-1 and J usage is TRBJ1-5, with D possibly matching TRBD1 (6 bases). CDR3 length equals 15 residues. V lost 3 bases and J lost 2, with 14 bases in between. CDR1 and CDR2 (germline): DFQATT, SNEGSKA (reference sequence). The CDR3 DNA follows: TGCAGTGCTAGCCTACAGGGCCTTGGCAATCAGCCCCAGCATTTT. Its translation: CSASLQGLGNQPQHF.

The V gene is TRBV15, the J gene TRBJ2-1; the D is unclear. V lost 1 base, J lost 5 bases, and 9 bases lay in between. The CDR3 extends over 14 amino acids. The V gene's germline CDR1 is LNHNV and CDR2 YYDKDF (reference sequence). CDR3 coding DNA: TGTGCCACCAGCAGAGTTCCTCGGGACAATGAGCAGTTCTTC. Translation gives CATSRVPRDNEQFF.

The genes are TRBV7-2 and TRBJ1-3; D remains ambiguous. CDR3 size: 15 residues. Per the germline V gene, CDR1 is SGHTA and CDR2 is FQGNSA. Trimming removed 5 bases from V and 2 bases from J, with 13 bases in between. CDR3 sequence (DNA): TGTGCCAGCAGCCCCGGACCGGGCGCTGGAAACACCATATATTTT. It yields the protein CASSPGPGAGNTIYF.

J is TRBJ2-3 and V is TRBV5-1; TRBD1 agrees at 9 bases. Germline V gene data show CDR1 as SGHRS and CDR2 as YFSETQ. The CDR3 sequence is 18 residues long. V shed 4 bases and J 1 base; nucleotides not matched to a gene: 13. Here the CDR3 reads CASSVGGQGVRRTDTQYF. CDR3 nucleotides: TGCGCCAGCAGCGTAGGGGGACAGGGCGTTAGGCGCACAGATACGCAGTATTTT.

The gene calls are TRBV7-8 and TRBJ2-2, with a tentative D call TRBD2 (6 bases). Germline V gene lookup returns CDR1 SGHVS and CDR2 FQNEAQ. The CDR3 is made up of 15 amino acids. Trimming removed 2 bases at V and 0 bases at J, with 7 bases between. CDR3 in amino acids: CASSLTGANTGELFF. The CDR3 DNA is TGTGCCAGCAGCTTAACGGGAGCGAACACCGGGGAGCTGTTTTTT. Combining the CDR3 with reference TRBV7-8 and TRBJ2-2 gives the whole variable domain GAGVSQSPRYKVAKRGQDVALRCDPISGHVSLFWYQQALGQGPEFLTYFQNEAQLDKSGLPSDRFFAERPEGSVSTLKIQRTQQEDSAVYLCASSLTGANTGELFFGEGSRLTVL.

This clonotype occurred a few times. The chain has TRBV2 and TRBJ2-7, with 14 bases lining up with TRBD2. V lost 11 bases and J lost 6; bases outside the gene matches: 9. The CDR3 is made up of 14 amino acids. Germline values: CDR1 SNHLY, CDR2 FYNNEI. CDR3 sequence reads: CAGGTSGSSGEQYF. In DNA form, the CDR3 reads TGTGCCGGTGGGACTAGCGGGAGTAGCGGCGAGCAGTACTTC.

This clonotype turned up a few times. V is TRBV11-2 and J is TRBJ1-5; D unclear. The CDR3 is 14 amino acids. Germline CDR1 is SGHAT and CDR2 is FQNNGV. The germline V and J ends were trimmed by 8 bases and 7 bases, with 18 bases remaining between them. The CDR3 loop reads CASSTSWPEQPQHF. The CDR3 nucleotides read TGTGCCAGCTCTACCTCTTGGCCGGAACAGCCCCAGCATTTT. The full variable domain, completed using reference TRBV11-2 and TRBJ1-5, is EAGVAQSPRYKIIEKRQSVAFWCNPISGHATLYWYQQILGQGPKLLIQFQNNGVVDDSQLPKDRFSAERLKGVDSTLKIQPAKLEDSAVYLCASSTSWPEQPQHFGDGTRLSIL.

This clonotype was seen a handful of times. CDR3 sequence (DNA): TGTGCCACCACACTACACCAATCCTACAATGAGCAGTTCTTC. Its translation is CATTLHQSYNEQFF. This chain links TRBV15 with TRBJ2-1; no reliable D call. The CDR3 has 14 residues. Trimming stripped 7 bases from V and 1 base from J, with 11 bases between. CDR1 is LNHNV and CDR2 is YYDKDF in the germline V gene (reference sequence).

This sequence joins TRBV7-6 and TRBJ1-6; TRBD1 matches 7 bases. The CDR3 has 16 amino acids. V trimming: 5 bases; J trimming: 6 bases; junction bases outside the gene matches: 10. The V gene's germline CDR1 is SGHVS and CDR2 FNYEAQ. Here the CDR3 reads CASSRGRDSFNSPLHF. CDR3 sequence (DNA): TGTGCCAGCAGCAGAGGCCGGGACAGCTTTAATTCACCCCTCCACTTT.

The chain uses TRBV4-3 and TRBJ2-3, with 8 bases identical to TRBD2. J lost 8 bases, V lost 3 bases, and 7 bases had no gene match. Looked up from germline, CDR1 is LGHNA and CDR2 is YSLEER. This CDR3 is built from 14 residues. This chain's CDR3 is CASSQRGATGTQYF. CDR3 in DNA: TGCGCCAGCAGCCAGCGGGGGGCCACTGGTACGCAGTATTTT.

J is TRBJ2-1 and V is TRBV7-9; no definite D call. The J call may be in error: the DNA end matches TRBJ2-5 better. Germline V lookup: CDR1 SEHNR, CDR2 FQNEAQ (reference sequence). The CDR3 extends over 14 amino acids. The CDR3 protein is CASSPHGLGETQYF. CDR3 sequence (DNA): TGTGCCAGCAGCCCACACGGTCTTGGGGAGACCCAGTACTTC.

The rearrangement joins TRBV7-2 to TRBJ1-2; 8 nucleotides agree with TRBD1. V gave up 1 base and J gave up 4 bases; unmatched junction bases: 5. This CDR3 is built from 15 residues. CDR1 SGHTA and CDR2 FQGNSA come from the germline V gene. CDR3 residues: CASSLGQGAGYGYTF. CDR3 DNA: TGTGCCAGCAGCTTAGGTCAGGGGGCAGGCTATGGCTACACCTTC.

This clonotype was found once. The chain is built from TRBV5-4 and TRBJ2-1; TRBD2 agrees at 8 bases. This CDR3 comprises 16 residues. CDR1 SGHNT and CDR2 YYREEE come from the germline V gene (reference sequence). The J segment lost 6 bases and the V segment lost 0 bases, leaving 8 bases of the junction unmatched. CDR3 in amino acids: CASSLEATSGFNEQFF. For the CDR3, the DNA is TGTGCCAGCAGCTTGGAGGCCACTAGCGGTTTCAATGAGCAGTTCTTC.

This clonotype was counted between two and nine times. The rearrangement links TRBV4-3 to TRBJ2-5, with a weak D call TRBD1 (5 bases). CDR3 length: 14 residues. CDR1 LGHNA and CDR2 YSLEER come from the germline V gene. Trimming left V 4 bases short and J 3 bases short, with 12 bases between. The CDR3 loop reads CASSPYTGKETQYF. CDR3 coding DNA: TGCGCCAGCAGCCCTTACACAGGAAAAGAGACCCAGTACTTC.

This clonotype was counted only a few times. The junction and the germline gene differ at one end; a read error may be behind it. The chain carries TRBV13 and TRBJ2-1; 9 nucleotides align to TRBD1. This CDR3 contains 14 residues. The germline V gene has CDR1 PRHDT and CDR2 FYEKMQ (reference sequence). DNA of the CDR3: TGTGCCAGCAGCGTAGGACAGGGGACATATGAGCAGTTCTTC. This translates into CASSVGQGTYEQFF.

The chain joins TRBV7-2 to TRBJ2-2; D gene ambiguous. The CDR3 sequence is 17 residues long. Trimming removed 1 base at V and 1 base at J, with 13 bases between. Germline loops: CDR1 SGHTA, CDR2 FQGNSA. The CDR3 bases are TGTGCCAGCAGCTTAGGTAGCTGGAGTCGGAACACCGGGGAGCTGTTTTTT. Amino acid sequence: CASSLGSWSRNTGELFF.